Presented here are 28 T cell receptor beta chains from one specimen sequenced in a study of shared clonotypes between healthy human individuals (dated by TCRdb to 2018 to 2020). The library was obtained by the immunoSEQ multiplex PCR assay. This immuneACCESS table, as held by TCRdb, lists in-frame sequences with V and J called but not all clones. Of the missing ones, under half trace to an unresolved V gene in checked studies; the others have no known cause. For this sample there are under 2,500,000 clones; 95% appear just once. The biggest ten clones account for around 0.13% of the sample. Source material: naive CD4+ T cells sorted from blood. This specimen's cell subset or site label, per the study, means: CD45RA+ positively selected. The receptors here all came from a man aged 18 to 29 in good health.

The chain has TRBV27 and TRBJ1-3; TRBD1 is a possible D gene (5 bases). This CDR3 has 17 residues. V was clipped by 3 bases and J by 4 bases, with 19 bases between them. The V gene's germline CDR1 is MNHEY and CDR2 SMNVEV (reference sequence). CDR3 DNA: TGTGCCAGCAGTTTCCCCGGGACCAGCCGGGCGGGAAACACCATATATTTT. It codes for CASSFPGTSRAGNTIYF.

This sequence joins TRBV4-2 and TRBJ1-5; D is undetermined. The V and J ends lost 1 base and 4 bases respectively, with 26 bases between them. The CDR3 spans 20 residues. The V gene's germline CDR1 is LGHNA and CDR2 YNFKEQ. The CDR3 sequence: CASSQGFGSQARVGNQPQHF. DNA for the CDR3: TGTGCCAGCAGCCAAGGGTTCGGATCTCAGGCGCGGGTCGGAAATCAGCCCCAGCATTTT.

Concerning this clone itself: The sample holds other DNA sequences that translate to the same CDR3. The chain has TRBV7-9 and TRBJ1-4; 8 bases are shared with TRBD1. The CDR3 is made up of 16 amino acids. Germline loops: CDR1 SEHNR, CDR2 FQNEAQ (reference sequence). With 5 bases clipped from V and 0 bases from J, the junction kept 5 bases outside the gene matches. The CDR3 sequence: CASSPGQVATNEKLFF. The DNA of the CDR3 is TGTGCCAGCAGCCCGGGACAGGTAGCAACTAATGAAAAACTGTTTTTT.

V usage is TRBV29-1 and J usage is TRBJ1-1; possibly TRBD1 for D (5 bases). V lost 4 bases to trimming and J lost 5 bases, with 14 bases between them. CDR1 SQVTM and CDR2 ANQGSEA come from the germline V gene. The CDR3 covers 13 residues. As DNA, the CDR3 is TGCAGCGTTGTTGAGGGTTGGGGGACTGAAGCTTTCTTT. Protein: CSVVEGWGTEAFF.

The chain carries TRBV5-5 and TRBJ2-6; D is uncertain. The CDR3 length is 15 residues. CDR1 SGHKS and CDR2 YYEKEE come from the germline V gene (reference sequence). Trimming pared 1 base from V and 2 bases from J, leaving 7 bases between. The CDR3 sequence: CASSLLLAGANVLTF. The CDR3 nucleotides read TGTGCCAGCAGCTTGTTATTAGCTGGGGCCAACGTCCTGACTTTC.

The chain joins TRBV6-6 to TRBJ2-3; the D is unclear. Germline CDR1 MNHNY, CDR2 SVGAGI (reference sequence). Between the trimmed V and J ends, which lost 5 bases and 4 bases, there was a span of 4 bases. The CDR3 has 11 residues. CDR3 in DNA: TGTGCCAGCAGTGTGGCAGATACGCAGTATTTT. Protein: CASSVADTQYF.

The chain links TRBV18 to TRBJ2-5; D is unclear. The CDR3 runs to 15 residues. In germline, CDR1 is KGHSH, CDR2 LQKENI. Trimming left V 4 bases short and J 0 bases short, with 12 bases between. CDR3 coding DNA: TGTGCCAGCTCACGGATTGGAGCGTACCAAGAGACCCAGTACTTC. Translating gives CASSRIGAYQETQYF.

As regards this clone: This sample also contains other DNA sequences that code for the same CDR3. This chain's CDR3 is CASSLTGGGETQYF. CDR3 DNA sequence: TGTGCCAGCAGCTTGACAGGGGGCGGCGAGACCCAGTACTTC. The J gene is TRBJ2-5, the V gene TRBV7-9; TRBD1 matches at 10 bases. Trimming at V came to 3 bases and at J to 5 bases, leaving 3 bases not matched to a gene. Germline assignment: CDR1 SEHNR and CDR2 FQNEAQ (reference sequence). The CDR3 loop spans 14 amino acids.

The J gene is TRBJ2-6, the V gene TRBV14; D is perhaps TRBD1 or TRBD2 (5 bases each). Germline CDR1 reads SGHDN; CDR2 reads FVKESK. This CDR3 region has 17 residues. Trimming shortened V by 4 bases and J by 0 bases, and 13 bases separated the two germline ends. The CDR3 DNA reads as TGTGCCAGCAGCCCCGGGACGGGGAGCTCTGGGGCCAACGTCCTGACTTTC. This translates into CASSPGTGSSGANVLTF.

The chain couples TRBV2 to TRBJ1-2; 7 bases match TRBD1. V was clipped by 5 bases and J by 3 bases; unmatched bases: 6. The CDR3 loop spans 14 amino acids. Germline V gene lookup returns CDR1 SNHLY and CDR2 FYNNEI. Written as DNA, the CDR3 is TGTGCCAGCAGTAAAGACAGGGTGGACTATGGCTACACCTTC. Translating it yields CASSKDRVDYGYTF.

The rearrangement uses TRBV7-9 and TRBJ2-1, with TRBD2 matching 9 bases. The length of the CDR3 is 17 residues. Germline values: CDR1 SEHNR, CDR2 FQNEAQ (reference sequence). Trimming took 5 bases from V and 6 from J; bases not matched to a gene: 14. CDR3 nucleotide sequence: TGTGCCAGCAGCCCACGACTAGCGGAGTTACCTACCAATGAGCAGTTCTTC. This encodes CASSPRLAELPTNEQFF.

With regard to this clone: At the DNA level, this CDR3 is encoded by other sequences in the same sample as well. V gene TRBV6-1 combines with J gene TRBJ2-1; TRBD2 might be the D (5 bases). The V end lost 3 bases, the J end lost 3 bases, and 9 bases lay between the germline ends. The germline gives CDR1 MNHNS, CDR2 SASEGT. This CDR3 spans 14 amino acids. CDR3 sequence (DNA): TGTGCCAGCAGTGAGGGGAGCAGCTACAATGAGCAGTTCTTC. As protein: CASSEGSSYNEQFF.

The chain couples TRBV2 to TRBJ1-3, with D tentatively TRBD1 (5 bases). Trimming cost V 8 bases and J 0 bases, with 14 bases left between them. Per the germline V gene, CDR1 is SNHLY and CDR2 is FYNNEI. The CDR3 runs 15 residues. The CDR3 reads CASARDPRSGNTIYF. The CDR3 DNA follows: TGTGCCAGCGCGAGGGACCCACGCTCTGGAAACACCATATATTTT. Using reference TRBV2 and TRBJ1-3 for the parts outside the CDR3, the full variable domain is EPEVTQTPSHQVTQMGQEVILRCVPISNHLYFYWYRQILGQKVEFLVSFYNNEISEKSEIFDDQFSVERPDGSNFTLKIRSTKLEDSAMYFCASARDPRSGNTIYFGEGSWLTVV.

The chain recombines TRBV7-2 with TRBJ2-7, with D perhaps given as TRBD1 or TRBD2 (5 bases each). Germline lookup yields CDR1 SGHTA and CDR2 FQGNSA. The length of the CDR3 is 14 residues. Trimming pared 4 bases from V and 6 bases from J, leaving 16 bases between. The CDR3 is CASSSRDRVGEQYF. CDR3 bases: TGTGCCAGCAGCTCCCGGGACCGAGTGGGCGAGCAGTACTTC.

This chain connects TRBV19 to TRBJ1-2; D is uncertain. Germline V gene sequence: CDR1 LNHDA, CDR2 SQIVND (reference sequence). The CDR3 loop spans 15 amino acids. The germline V and J ends were trimmed by 10 bases and 8 bases, with 26 bases remaining between them. The CDR3 reads CATTKEKVGTRGYTF. CDR3 coding DNA: TGTGCCACTACCAAAGAGAAGGTCGGTACCCGCGGCTACACCTTC.

The CDR3 sequence: CASSLVNADYGYTF. CDR3 DNA: TGTGCCAGCAGCTTGGTAAACGCTGACTATGGCTACACCTTC. The rearrangement joins TRBV5-6 to TRBJ1-2, with unresolved D. The CDR3 is 14 residues long. In germline, CDR1 is SGHDT, CDR2 YYEEEE. Trimming stripped 0 bases from V and 3 bases from J, with 9 bases between.

This clone was counted at least ten times. The CDR3 is CASSSPGDGKNIQYF. The CDR3, as DNA: TGTGCCAGCAGTTCTCCAGGGGACGGCAAAAACATTCAGTACTTC. This chain joins TRBV28 and TRBJ2-4, with a weak D call TRBD1 (6 bases). Germline V gene data show CDR1 as MDHEN and CDR2 as SYDVKM. Trimming left V 4 bases short and J 3 bases short, with 13 bases between. The CDR3 is made up of 15 amino acids.

The J gene is TRBJ2-7, the V gene TRBV6-5, with 7 bases that match TRBD1. This CDR3 region has 12 residues. Trimming removed 4 bases from V and 6 bases from J; junction bases left unmatched: 3. The germline V gene encodes CDR1 MNHEY and CDR2 SVGAGI. CDR3 protein: CASSSTGVEQYF. In DNA form, the CDR3 reads TGTGCCAGCAGTTCTACAGGGGTCGAGCAGTACTTC.

The V and J genes are TRBV5-1 and TRBJ1-4; D unresolved. The CDR3 runs 13 residues. Germline V gene data show CDR1 as SGHRS and CDR2 as YFSETQ. V shed 0 bases and J shed 10 bases, with 10 bases lying between them. The CDR3 reads CASSLGEGRKLFF. Here the CDR3 DNA reads TGCGCCAGCAGCTTGGGGGAGGGTCGAAAACTGTTTTTT.

This clone was recorded once. This sequence joins TRBV19 and TRBJ1-2, with unresolved D. The CDR3 is 18 amino acids. The germline V gene encodes CDR1 LNHDA and CDR2 SQIVND (reference sequence). V lost 3 bases, J lost 3 bases, and 23 bases lay in between. The CDR3 nucleotides are TGTGCCAGTAGTATGACTACGTTTTTGAGGGAGTCCGACTATGGCTACACCTTC. Encoded protein: CASSMTTFLRESDYGYTF. The variable domain in full, completed from reference TRBV19 and TRBJ1-2, reads DGGITQSPKYLFRKEGQNVTLSCEQNLNHDAMYWYRQDPGQGLRLIYYSQIVNDFQKGDIAEGYSVSREKKESFPLTVTSAQKNPTAFYLCASSMTTFLRESDYGYTFGSGTRLTVV.

This clone was recorded once. Other DNA variants within this sample encode the same CDR3. The chain has TRBV29-1 and TRBJ2-5; TRBD1 or TRBD2 may be the D gene (5 bases each). The CDR3 extends over 13 amino acids. Germline loops: CDR1 SQVTM, CDR2 ANQGSEA. V dropped 0 bases and J dropped 2 bases, with 7 bases sitting between them. CDR3 amino acids: CSVEEGPQETQYF. CDR3 sequence (DNA): TGCAGCGTTGAAGAGGGACCACAAGAGACCCAGTACTTC.

Turning to this clone: Other DNA sequences in the sample encode the same CDR3. This sequence joins TRBV18 and TRBJ2-7, with D unclear. Trimming removed 5 bases from V and 4 bases from J, with 12 bases in between. This CDR3 is built from 13 residues. Germline V lookup: CDR1 KGHSH, CDR2 LQKENI. Written as DNA, the CDR3 is TGTGCCAGCTCATTAGACTCAAGTTACGAGCAGTACTTC. Protein: CASSLDSSYEQYF.

The chain couples TRBV6-5 to TRBJ2-1; 9 bases map to TRBD1. Germline lookup yields CDR1 MNHEY and CDR2 SVGAGI. The CDR3 consists of 15 residues. V was pared by 5 bases and J by 9 bases, with 11 bases of the junction left unmatched. The CDR3 bases are TGTGCCAGCAGTCAAAGACAGGGGGGTCGCGGTGAGCAGTTCTTC. It encodes CASSQRQGGRGEQFF.

V gene TRBV7-2 combines with J gene TRBJ1-1; 7 nucleotides agree with TRBD1. The germline V gene encodes CDR1 SGHTA and CDR2 FQGNSA. The length of the CDR3 is 15 residues. The trim removed 1 base at V and 5 bases at J, leaving 7 bases unmatched. DNA for the CDR3: TGTGCCAGCAGCTTAGTCCAGGGGGGAGGTACTGAAGCTTTCTTT. It encodes CASSLVQGGGTEAFF.

This rearrangement joins TRBV10-1 to TRBJ1-2; no clear D gene. The CDR3 extends over 16 amino acids. The germline V and J ends were trimmed by 2 bases and 4 bases, with 17 bases remaining between them. Germline V gene sequence: CDR1 WNHNN, CDR2 SYGVQD (reference sequence). The chain's CDR3 is CASSEGSSPSLYGYTF. The CDR3 nucleotides are TGCGCCAGCAGTGAGGGCAGCTCGCCGTCACTCTATGGCTACACCTTC.

This chain links TRBV29-1 with TRBJ2-3; TRBD1 or TRBD2 may be the D gene (6 bases each). Germline V lookup: CDR1 SQVTM, CDR2 ANQGSEA. The length of the CDR3 is 14 residues. Trimming cost V 4 bases and J 1 base, with 12 bases left between them. CDR3 DNA sequence: TGCAGCGTTGCGGGGGCAGCGGGCACAGATACGCAGTATTTT. It yields the protein CSVAGAAGTDTQYF.

In nucleotides, the CDR3 is TGTGCCAGCAGTTACACGGTGCACTATGGCTACACCTTC. Its protein is CASSYTVHYGYTF. The rearrangement links TRBV6-6 to TRBJ1-2; D unresolved. In germline, CDR1 is MNHNY, CDR2 SVGAGI (reference sequence). CDR3 length equals 13 residues. V lost 2 bases and J lost 3, with 7 bases in between.

This clone was recorded only once. CDR3 nucleotides: TGTGCCAGCAGCAAACAGGGTAATGGTGGCTACACCTTC. Its translation: CASSKQGNGGYTF. The rearrangement links TRBV5-4 to TRBJ1-2, with D perhaps TRBD1 (6 bases). Trimming removed 4 bases at V and 7 bases at J, with 14 bases between. The CDR3 runs 13 residues. CDR1 SGHNT and CDR2 YYREEE come from the germline V gene (reference sequence).